Below, one T cell receptor beta chain is given with its context. Some 100 million PBMCs per unsorted sample were used for genomic DNA. This entry belongs to a study of shared clonotypes between healthy human individuals. Study-wide background: Serving as donors were two women and a few men, whose ages spanned 18 to 49.

Germline loops: CDR1 SGHRS, CDR2 YFSETQ. V was clipped by 1 base and J by 5 bases; unmatched bases: 4. There are 15 residues in the CDR3. Unsorted PBMCs provided DNA that was sequenced on ten immunoSEQ deep assay plates. Here immunoSEQ multiplex PCR was the method, and the copy in TCRdb shows in-frame clones only, minus some. Of fewer than 550,000 clones listed, almost 80% are singletons. The chain recombines TRBV5-1 with TRBJ2-1; 9 nucleotides line up with TRBD2. Sequenced material: PBMCs. The sequence derives from a woman in her thirties or forties in good health. Some clones in this sample may be carry-over from other donors' samples. DNA for the CDR3: TGCGCCAGCAGCTTGCAGACTAGCGGCAACAATGAGCAGTTCTTC. Translated, it gives CASSLQTSGNNEQFF.